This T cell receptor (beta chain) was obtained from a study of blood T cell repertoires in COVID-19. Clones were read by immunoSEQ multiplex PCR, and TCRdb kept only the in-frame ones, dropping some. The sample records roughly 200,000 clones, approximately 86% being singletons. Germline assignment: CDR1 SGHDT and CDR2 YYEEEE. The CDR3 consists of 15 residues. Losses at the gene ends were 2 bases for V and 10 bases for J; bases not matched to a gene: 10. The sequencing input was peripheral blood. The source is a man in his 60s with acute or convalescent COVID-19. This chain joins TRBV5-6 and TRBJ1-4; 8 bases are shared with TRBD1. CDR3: CASSFRGPSPSKLFF. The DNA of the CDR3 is TGTGCCAGCAGCTTCAGGGGGCCCTCCCCCTCAAAACTGTTTTTT.